The 3 T cell receptor beta chains listed next were all sequenced from one sample in a study of OX40 agonist ivuxolimab in advanced cancers. Profiling relied on immunoSEQ multiplex PCR, and the TCRdb table lists in-frame clones only, not all of them. This sample has about 76,000 clones, with about 89% found just once. Sequencing used CD4+ or CD8+ T cells sorted from blood, obtained in a trial of the OX40 agonist ivuxolimab. The receptors come from an adult with an advanced solid tumor such as melanoma, head and neck, liver or kidney cancer.

V and J are TRBV30 and TRBJ1-1; TRBD1 is a possible D gene (5 bases). V lost 3 bases and J lost 4, with 12 bases in between. The CDR3 extends over 13 amino acids. Per the germline V gene, CDR1 is GTSNPN and CDR2 is SVGIG (reference sequence). Here the CDR3 reads CAWREQVSTEAFF. CDR3 coding DNA: TGTGCCTGGAGGGAACAGGTCAGCACTGAAGCTTTCTTT.

The chain recombines TRBV10-3 with TRBJ2-2; D perhaps matches TRBD1 (6 bases). Germline CDR1 is ENHRY and CDR2 is SYGVKD. Trimming stripped 6 bases from V and 0 bases from J, with 8 bases between. This CDR3 has 14 residues. The DNA for the CDR3 is TGTGCCATCAGGGGGGCTCCGAACACCGGGGAGCTGTTTTTT. Amino acids: CAIRGAPNTGELFF.

This chain uses TRBV5-6 with TRBJ1-2; unclear D gene. Germline loops: CDR1 SGHDT, CDR2 YYEEEE. V shed 1 base and J shed 5 bases, with 9 bases lying between them. CDR3 length: 13 amino acids. CDR3 sequence (DNA): TGTGCCAGCAGCTTGATCAGGCAATATGGCTACACCTTC. It codes for CASSLIRQYGYTF.